What follows are 8 T cell receptor beta chains derived from one specimen sequenced in a study of blood T cell repertoires in COVID-19. TCRdb's table, derived via immunoSEQ multiplex PCR, lists solely in-frame clones and lacks some. The data show 200,000 to 250,000 clones, 90% to 95% seen once. The sample was peripheral blood. The receptors were gathered from a man aged 55-75 years with COVID-19, enrolled during active disease.

The chain joins TRBV2 to TRBJ1-3; 8 bases fit TRBD1. Germline values: CDR1 SNHLY, CDR2 FYNNEI. CDR3 size: 15 residues. The V and J ends lost 7 bases and 4 bases, in that order; junction bases with no gene match: 9. The CDR3 is CASIWAGGSGNTIYF. For the CDR3, the DNA is TGTGCCAGCATTTGGGCAGGGGGCTCGGGAAACACCATATATTTT.

This chain links TRBV3-1 (or the pseudogene TRBV3-2) with TRBJ1-5, with no clear D. The length of the CDR3 is 14 residues. Germline lookup yields CDR1 LGHDT and CDR2 YNNKEL (reference sequence). Trimming left V 3 bases short and J 3 bases short, with 9 bases between. This chain's CDR3 is CASSQGGNNQPQHF. The DNA for the CDR3 is TGTGCCAGCAGCCAGGGAGGGAACAATCAGCCCCAGCATTTT.

This rearrangement joins TRBV5-1 to TRBJ1-6; weak D call: TRBD1 (5 bases). Trimming took 0 bases from V and 0 from J, leaving 10 bases between them. CDR1 SGHRS and CDR2 YFSETQ come from the germline V gene. The CDR3 runs to 17 residues. The CDR3 here is CASSLGDRSSYNSPLHF. The DNA of the CDR3 is TGCGCCAGCAGCTTGGGCGACAGAAGCTCCTATAATTCACCCCTCCACTTT.

V and J are TRBV4-1 and TRBJ2-7; maybe TRBD2 (5 bases). Germline-derived CDR1 and CDR2 are MGHRA and YSYEKL. V dropped 5 bases and J dropped 3 bases, with 14 bases sitting between them. This CDR3 is 14 amino acids long. CDR3 nucleotides: TGCGCCAGCAGCTTCAGTCCGGGGATCTACGAGCAGTACTTC. Its protein product is CASSFSPGIYEQYF.

The chain couples TRBV20-1 to TRBJ1-1; possibly TRBD1 for D (5 bases). There are 13 residues in the CDR3. The germline gives CDR1 DFQATT, CDR2 SNEGSKA (reference sequence). The germline V and J ends were trimmed by 3 bases and 3 bases, with 11 bases remaining between them. The CDR3 coding sequence is TGCAGTGCTAGTACTTCGGGGGACACTGAAGCTTTCTTT. Its protein product is CSASTSGDTEAFF.

V usage is TRBV4-2 and J usage is TRBJ2-1; 11 nucleotides agree with TRBD2. V gave up 3 bases and J gave up 0 bases; unmatched junction bases: 4. The CDR3 is 17 amino acids. Germline V gene lookup returns CDR1 LGHNA and CDR2 YNFKEQ. The CDR3 loop is CASSQVTSGSSYNEQFF. The CDR3 region has the DNA TGTGCCAGCAGCCAGGTTACTAGCGGGAGCTCCTACAATGAGCAGTTCTTC.

The gene calls are TRBV6-5 and TRBJ1-3; D ambiguous. Germline V gene data show CDR1 as MNHEY and CDR2 as SVGAGI. Trimming pared 5 bases from V and 2 bases from J, leaving 10 bases between. CDR3 length: 14 amino acids. The CDR3 DNA is TGTGCCAGCAGTACCGGACTGGCTGGAAACACCATATATTTT. Translating gives CASSTGLAGNTIYF.

The rearrangement joins TRBV3-1 (or the pseudogene TRBV3-2) to TRBJ1-2, with a tentative D call TRBD1 (5 bases). Germline-derived CDR1 and CDR2 are LGHDT and YNNKEL (reference sequence). Trimming removed 5 bases from V and 7 bases from J, with 14 bases in between. This CDR3 region has 13 residues. CDR3 amino acids: CASSSGAEGGYTF. CDR3 DNA: TGTGCCAGCAGCTCCGGGGCGGAGGGTGGCTACACCTTC.